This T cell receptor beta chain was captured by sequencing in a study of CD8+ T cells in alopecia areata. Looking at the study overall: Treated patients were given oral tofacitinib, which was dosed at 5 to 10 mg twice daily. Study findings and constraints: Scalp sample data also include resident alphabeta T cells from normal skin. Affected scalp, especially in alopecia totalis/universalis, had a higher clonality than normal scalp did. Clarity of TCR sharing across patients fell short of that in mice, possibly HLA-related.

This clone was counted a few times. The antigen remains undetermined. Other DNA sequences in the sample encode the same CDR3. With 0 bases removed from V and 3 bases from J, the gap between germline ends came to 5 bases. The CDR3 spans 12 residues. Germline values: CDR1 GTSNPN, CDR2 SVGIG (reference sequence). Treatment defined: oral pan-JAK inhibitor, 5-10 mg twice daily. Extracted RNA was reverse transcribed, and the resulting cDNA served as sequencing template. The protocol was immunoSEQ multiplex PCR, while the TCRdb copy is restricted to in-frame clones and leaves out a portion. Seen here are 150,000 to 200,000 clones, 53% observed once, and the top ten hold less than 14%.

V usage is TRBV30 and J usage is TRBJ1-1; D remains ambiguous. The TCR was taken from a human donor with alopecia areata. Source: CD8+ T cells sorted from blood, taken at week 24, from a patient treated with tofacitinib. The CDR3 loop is CAWSVGDTEAFF. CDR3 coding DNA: TGTGCCTGGAGTGTTGGGGACACTGAAGCTTTCTTT.